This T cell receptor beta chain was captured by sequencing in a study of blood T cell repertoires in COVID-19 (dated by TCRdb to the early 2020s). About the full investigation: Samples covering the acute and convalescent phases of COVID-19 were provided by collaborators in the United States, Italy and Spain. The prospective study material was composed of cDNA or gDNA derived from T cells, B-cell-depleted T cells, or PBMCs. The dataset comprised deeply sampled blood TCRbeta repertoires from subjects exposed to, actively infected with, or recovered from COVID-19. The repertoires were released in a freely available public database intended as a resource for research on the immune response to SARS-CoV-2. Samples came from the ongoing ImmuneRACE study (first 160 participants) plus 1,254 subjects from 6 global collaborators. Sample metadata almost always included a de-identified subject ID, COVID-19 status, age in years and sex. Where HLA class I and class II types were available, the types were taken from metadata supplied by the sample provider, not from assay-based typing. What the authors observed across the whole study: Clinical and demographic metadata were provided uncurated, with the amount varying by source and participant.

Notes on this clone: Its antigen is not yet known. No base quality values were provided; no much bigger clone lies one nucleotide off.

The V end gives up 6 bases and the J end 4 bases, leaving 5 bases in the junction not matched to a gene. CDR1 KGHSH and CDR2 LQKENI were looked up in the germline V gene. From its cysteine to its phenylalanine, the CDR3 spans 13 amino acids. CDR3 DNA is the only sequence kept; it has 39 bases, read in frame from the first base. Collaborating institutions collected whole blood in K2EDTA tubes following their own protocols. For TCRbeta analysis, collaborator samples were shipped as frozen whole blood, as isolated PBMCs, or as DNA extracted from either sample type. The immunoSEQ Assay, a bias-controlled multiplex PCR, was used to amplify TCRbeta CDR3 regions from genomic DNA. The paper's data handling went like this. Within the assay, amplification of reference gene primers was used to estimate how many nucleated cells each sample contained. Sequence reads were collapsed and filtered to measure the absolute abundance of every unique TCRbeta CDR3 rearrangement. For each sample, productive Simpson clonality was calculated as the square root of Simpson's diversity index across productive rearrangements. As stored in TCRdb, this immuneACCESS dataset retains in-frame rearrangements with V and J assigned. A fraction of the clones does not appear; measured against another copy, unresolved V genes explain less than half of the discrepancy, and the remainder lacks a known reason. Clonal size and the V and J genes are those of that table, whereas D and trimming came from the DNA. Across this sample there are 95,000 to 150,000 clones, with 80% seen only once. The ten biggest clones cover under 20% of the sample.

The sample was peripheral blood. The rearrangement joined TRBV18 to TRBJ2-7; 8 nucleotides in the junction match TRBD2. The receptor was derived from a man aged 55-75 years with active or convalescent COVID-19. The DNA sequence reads TGTGCCAGCTCCCCGGGAGGGCTATACGAGCAGTACTTC. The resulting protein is CASSPGGLYEQYF.